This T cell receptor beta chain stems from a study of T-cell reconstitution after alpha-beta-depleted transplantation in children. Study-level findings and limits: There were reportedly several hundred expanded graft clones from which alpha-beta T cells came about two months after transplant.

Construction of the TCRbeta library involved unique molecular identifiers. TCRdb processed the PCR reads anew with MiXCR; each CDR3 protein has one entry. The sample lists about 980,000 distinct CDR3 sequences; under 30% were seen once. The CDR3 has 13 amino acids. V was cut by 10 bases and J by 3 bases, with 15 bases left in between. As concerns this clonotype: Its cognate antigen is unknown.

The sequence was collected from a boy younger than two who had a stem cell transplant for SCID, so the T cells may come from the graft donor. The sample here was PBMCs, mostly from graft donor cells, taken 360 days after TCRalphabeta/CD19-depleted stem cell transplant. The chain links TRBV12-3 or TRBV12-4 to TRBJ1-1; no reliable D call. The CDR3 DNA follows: TGTGCCACCATTTCGGTTGGTCACACTGAAGCTTTCTTT. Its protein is CATISVGHTEAFF.